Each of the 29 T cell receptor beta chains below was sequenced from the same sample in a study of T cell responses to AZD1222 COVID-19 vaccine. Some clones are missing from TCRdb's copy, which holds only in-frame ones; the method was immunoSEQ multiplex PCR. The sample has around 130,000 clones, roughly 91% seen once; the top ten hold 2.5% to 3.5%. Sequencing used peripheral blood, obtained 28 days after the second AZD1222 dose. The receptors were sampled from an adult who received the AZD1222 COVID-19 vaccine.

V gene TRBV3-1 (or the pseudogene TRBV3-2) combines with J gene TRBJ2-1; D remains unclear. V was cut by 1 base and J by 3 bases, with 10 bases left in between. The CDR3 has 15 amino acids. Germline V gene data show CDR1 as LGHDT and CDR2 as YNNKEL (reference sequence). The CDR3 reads CASSQGLYFYNEQFF. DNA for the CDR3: TGTGCCAGCAGCCAAGGTCTCTACTTCTACAATGAGCAGTTCTTC.

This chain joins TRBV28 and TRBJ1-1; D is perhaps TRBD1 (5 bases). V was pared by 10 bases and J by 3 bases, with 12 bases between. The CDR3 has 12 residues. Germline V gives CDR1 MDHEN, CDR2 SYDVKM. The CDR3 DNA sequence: TGTGCCACCGTTGACAGCCACACTGAAGCTTTCTTT. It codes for CATVDSHTEAFF.

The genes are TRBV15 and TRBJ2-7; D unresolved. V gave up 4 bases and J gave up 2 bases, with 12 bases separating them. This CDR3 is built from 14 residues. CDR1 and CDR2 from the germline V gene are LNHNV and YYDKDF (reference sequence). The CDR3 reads CATSNRAAAYEQYF. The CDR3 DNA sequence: TGTGCCACCAGCAATCGGGCAGCCGCCTACGAGCAGTACTTC.

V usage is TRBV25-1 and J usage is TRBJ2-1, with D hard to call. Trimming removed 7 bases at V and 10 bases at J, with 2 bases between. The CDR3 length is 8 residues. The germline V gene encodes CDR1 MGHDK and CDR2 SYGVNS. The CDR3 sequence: CASNEQFF. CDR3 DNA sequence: TGTGCCAGCAACGAGCAGTTCTTC.

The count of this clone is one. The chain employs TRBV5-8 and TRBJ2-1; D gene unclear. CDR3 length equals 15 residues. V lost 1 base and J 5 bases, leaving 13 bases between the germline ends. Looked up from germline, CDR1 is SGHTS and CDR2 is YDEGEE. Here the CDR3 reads CASSLRASLDNEQFF. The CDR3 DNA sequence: TGTGCCAGCAGCTTGAGGGCAAGCCTCGACAATGAGCAGTTCTTC.

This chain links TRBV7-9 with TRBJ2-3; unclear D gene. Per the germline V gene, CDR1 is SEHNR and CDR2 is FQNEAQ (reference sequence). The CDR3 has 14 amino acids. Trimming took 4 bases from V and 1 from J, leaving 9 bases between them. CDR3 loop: CASSSGPGTDTQYF. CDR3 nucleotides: TGTGCCAGCAGCTCTGGTCCCGGCACAGATACGCAGTATTTT.

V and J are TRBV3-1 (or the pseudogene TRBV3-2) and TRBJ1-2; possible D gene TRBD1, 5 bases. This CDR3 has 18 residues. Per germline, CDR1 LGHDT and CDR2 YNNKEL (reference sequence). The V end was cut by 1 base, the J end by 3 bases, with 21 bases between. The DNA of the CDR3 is TGTGCCAGCAGCCAAGTTTGGAGTTTCAGGGCCCCTGACTATGGCTACACCTTC. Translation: CASSQVWSFRAPDYGYTF.

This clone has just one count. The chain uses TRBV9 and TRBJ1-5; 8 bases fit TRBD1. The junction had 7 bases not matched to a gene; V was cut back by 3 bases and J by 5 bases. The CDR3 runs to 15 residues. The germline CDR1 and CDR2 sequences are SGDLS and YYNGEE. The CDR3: CASSAQGVGDQPQHF. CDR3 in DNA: TGTGCCAGCAGCGCACAGGGGGTCGGAGATCAGCCCCAGCATTTT.

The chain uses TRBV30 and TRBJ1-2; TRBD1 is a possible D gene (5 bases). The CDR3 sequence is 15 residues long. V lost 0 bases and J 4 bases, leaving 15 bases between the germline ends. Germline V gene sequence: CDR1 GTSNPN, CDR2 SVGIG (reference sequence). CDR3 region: CAWSVRGSRGYGYTF. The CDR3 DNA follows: TGTGCCTGGAGTGTACGGGGCAGTCGCGGCTATGGCTACACCTTC.

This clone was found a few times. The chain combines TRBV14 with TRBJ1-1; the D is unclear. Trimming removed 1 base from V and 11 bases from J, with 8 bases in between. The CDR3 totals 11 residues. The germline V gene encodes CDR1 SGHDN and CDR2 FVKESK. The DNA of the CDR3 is TGTGCCAGCAGCCAAGGGGCGGCTGCTTTCTTT. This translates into CASSQGAAAFF.

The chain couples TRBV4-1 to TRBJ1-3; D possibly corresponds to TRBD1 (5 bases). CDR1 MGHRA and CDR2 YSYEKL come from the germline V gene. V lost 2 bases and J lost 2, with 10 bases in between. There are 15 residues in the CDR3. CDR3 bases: TGCGCCAGCAGCCAACCCAGGGTGACTGGAAACACCATATATTTT. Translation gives CASSQPRVTGNTIYF.

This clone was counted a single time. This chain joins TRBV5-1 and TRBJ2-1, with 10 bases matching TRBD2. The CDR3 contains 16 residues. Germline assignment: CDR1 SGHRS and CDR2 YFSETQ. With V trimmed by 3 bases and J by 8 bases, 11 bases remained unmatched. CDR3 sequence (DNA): TGCGCCAGCAGCTCGGAGCGCCAGAGCGGGGGGGATGAGCAGTTCTTC. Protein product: CASSSERQSGGDEQFF.

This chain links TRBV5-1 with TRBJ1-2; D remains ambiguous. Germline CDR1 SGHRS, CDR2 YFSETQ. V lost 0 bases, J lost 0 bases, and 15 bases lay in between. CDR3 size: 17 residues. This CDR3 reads CASSLALGFGANYGYTF. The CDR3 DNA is TGCGCCAGCAGCTTGGCCTTAGGTTTTGGAGCTAACTATGGCTACACCTTC.

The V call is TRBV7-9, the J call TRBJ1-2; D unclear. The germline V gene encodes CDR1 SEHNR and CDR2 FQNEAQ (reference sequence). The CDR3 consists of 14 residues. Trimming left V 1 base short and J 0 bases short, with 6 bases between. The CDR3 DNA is TGTGCCAGCAGCTTAGGAACAACTAACTATGGCTACACCTTC. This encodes CASSLGTTNYGYTF.

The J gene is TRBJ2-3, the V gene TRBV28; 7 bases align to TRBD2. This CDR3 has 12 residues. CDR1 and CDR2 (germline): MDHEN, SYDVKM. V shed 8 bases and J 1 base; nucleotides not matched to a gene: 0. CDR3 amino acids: CASRGGTDTQYF. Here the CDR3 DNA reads TGTGCCAGCCGGGGGGGCACAGATACGCAGTATTTT.

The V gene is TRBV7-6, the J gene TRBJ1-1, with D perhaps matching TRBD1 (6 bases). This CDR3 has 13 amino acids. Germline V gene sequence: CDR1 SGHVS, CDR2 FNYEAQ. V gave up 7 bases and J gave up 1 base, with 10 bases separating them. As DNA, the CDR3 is TGTGCCAGCACCTTGGGACAGAACACTGAAGCTTTCTTT. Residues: CASTLGQNTEAFF.

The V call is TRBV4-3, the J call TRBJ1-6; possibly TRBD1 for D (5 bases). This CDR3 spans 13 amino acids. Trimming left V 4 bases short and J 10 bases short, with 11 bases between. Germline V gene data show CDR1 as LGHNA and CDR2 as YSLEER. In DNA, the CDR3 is TGCGCCAGCAGCCGGGGCGTGGAATCACCCCTCCACTTT. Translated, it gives CASSRGVESPLHF.

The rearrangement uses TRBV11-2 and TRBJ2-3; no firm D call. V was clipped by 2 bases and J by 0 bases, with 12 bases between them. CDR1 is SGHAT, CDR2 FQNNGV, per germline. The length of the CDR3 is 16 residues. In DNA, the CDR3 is TGTGCCAGCAGCTTATTCTGGGCGACAAGCACAGATACGCAGTATTTT. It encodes CASSLFWATSTDTQYF. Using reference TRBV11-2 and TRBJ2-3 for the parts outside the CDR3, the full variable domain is EAGVAQSPRYKIIEKRQSVAFWCNPISGHATLYWYQQILGQGPKLLIQFQNNGVVDDSQLPKDRFSAERLKGVDSTLKIQPAKLEDSAVYLCASSLFWATSTDTQYFGPGTRLTVL.

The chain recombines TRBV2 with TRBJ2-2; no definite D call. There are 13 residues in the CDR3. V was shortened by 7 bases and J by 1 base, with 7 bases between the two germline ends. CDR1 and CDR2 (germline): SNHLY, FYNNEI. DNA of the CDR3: TGTGCCAGCACTCAATTGAACACCGGGGAGCTGTTTTTT. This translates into CASTQLNTGELFF. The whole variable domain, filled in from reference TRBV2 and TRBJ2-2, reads EPEVTQTPSHQVTQMGQEVILRCVPISNHLYFYWYRQILGQKVEFLVSFYNNEISEKSEIFDDQFSVERPDGSNFTLKIRSTKLEDSAMYFCASTQLNTGELFFGEGSRLTVL.

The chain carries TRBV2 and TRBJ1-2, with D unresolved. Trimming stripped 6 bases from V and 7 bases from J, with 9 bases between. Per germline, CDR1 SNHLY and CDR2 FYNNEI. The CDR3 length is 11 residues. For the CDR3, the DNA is TGTGCCAGCAGCCCCCCAGGTGGCTACACCTTC. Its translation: CASSPPGGYTF. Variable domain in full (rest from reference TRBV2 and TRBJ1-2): EPEVTQTPSHQVTQMGQEVILRCVPISNHLYFYWYRQILGQKVEFLVSFYNNEISEKSEIFDDQFSVERPDGSNFTLKIRSTKLEDSAMYFCASSPPGGYTFGSGTRLTVV.

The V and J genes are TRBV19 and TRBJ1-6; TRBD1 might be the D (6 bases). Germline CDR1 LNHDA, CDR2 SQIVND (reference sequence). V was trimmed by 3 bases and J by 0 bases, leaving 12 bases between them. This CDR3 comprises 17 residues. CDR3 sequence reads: CASSIQGPSSYNSPLHF. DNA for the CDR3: TGTGCCAGTAGTATCCAGGGGCCGAGCTCCTATAATTCACCCCTCCACTTT. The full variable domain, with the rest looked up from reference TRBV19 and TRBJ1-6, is DGGITQSPKYLFRKEGQNVTLSCEQNLNHDAMYWYRQDPGQGLRLIYYSQIVNDFQKGDIAEGYSVSREKKESFPLTVTSAQKNPTAFYLCASSIQGPSSYNSPLHFGNGTRLTVT.

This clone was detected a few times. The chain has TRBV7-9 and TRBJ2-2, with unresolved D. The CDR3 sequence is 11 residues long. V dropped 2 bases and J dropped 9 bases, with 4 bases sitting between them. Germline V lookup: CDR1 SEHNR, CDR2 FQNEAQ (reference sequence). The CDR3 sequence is CASSLFRELFF. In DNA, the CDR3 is TGTGCCAGCAGCTTATTTCGGGAGCTGTTTTTT.

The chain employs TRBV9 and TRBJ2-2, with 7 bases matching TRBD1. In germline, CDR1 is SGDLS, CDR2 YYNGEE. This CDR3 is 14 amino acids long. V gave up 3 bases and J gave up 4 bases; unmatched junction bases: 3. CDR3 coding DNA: TGTGCCAGCAGCGAACGGGACAGCACCGGGGAGCTGTTTTTT. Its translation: CASSERDSTGELFF. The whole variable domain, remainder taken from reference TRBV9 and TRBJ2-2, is DSGVTQTPKHLITATGQRVTLRCSPRSGDLSVYWYQQSLDQGLQFLIQYYNGEERAKGNILERFSAQQFPDLHSELNLSSLELGDSALYFCASSERDSTGELFFGEGSRLTVL.

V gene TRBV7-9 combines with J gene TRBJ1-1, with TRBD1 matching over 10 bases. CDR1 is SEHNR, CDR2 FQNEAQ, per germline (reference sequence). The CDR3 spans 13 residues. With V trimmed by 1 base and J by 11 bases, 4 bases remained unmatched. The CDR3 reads CASSLGQGARAFF. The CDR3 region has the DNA TGTGCCAGCAGCTTAGGACAGGGGGCAAGGGCTTTCTTT. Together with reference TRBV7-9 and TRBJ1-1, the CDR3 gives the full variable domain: DTGVSQNPRHKITKRGQNVTFRCDPISEHNRLYWYRQTLGQGPEFLTYFQNEAQLEKSRLLSDRFSAERPKGSFSTLEIQRTEQGDSAMYLCASSLGQGARAFFGQGTRLTVV.

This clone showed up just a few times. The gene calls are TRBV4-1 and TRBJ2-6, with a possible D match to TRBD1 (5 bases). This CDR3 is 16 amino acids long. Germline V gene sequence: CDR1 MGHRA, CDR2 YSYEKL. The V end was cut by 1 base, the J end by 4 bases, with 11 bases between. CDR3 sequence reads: CASSQVGQEGANVLTF. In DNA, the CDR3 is TGCGCCAGCAGCCAAGTGGGGCAGGAAGGGGCCAACGTCCTGACTTTC.

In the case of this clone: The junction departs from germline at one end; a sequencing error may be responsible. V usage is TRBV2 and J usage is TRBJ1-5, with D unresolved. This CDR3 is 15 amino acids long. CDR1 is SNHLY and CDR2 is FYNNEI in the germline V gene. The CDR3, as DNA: TGTGCCAGCAGCGAAGGTGGATATAGCAATCAGCCCCAGCATTTT. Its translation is CASSEGGYSNQPQHF.

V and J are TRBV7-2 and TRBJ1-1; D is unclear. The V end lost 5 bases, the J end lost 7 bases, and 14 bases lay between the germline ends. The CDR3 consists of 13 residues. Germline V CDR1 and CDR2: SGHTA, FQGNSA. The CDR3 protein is CASSPGRALEAFF. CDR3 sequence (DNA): TGTGCCAGCAGCCCCGGCAGAGCTCTTGAAGCTTTCTTT.

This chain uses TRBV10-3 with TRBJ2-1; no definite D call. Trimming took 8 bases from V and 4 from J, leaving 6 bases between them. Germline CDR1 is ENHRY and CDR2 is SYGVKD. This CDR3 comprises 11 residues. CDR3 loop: CAIGSYNEQFF. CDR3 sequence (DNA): TGTGCCATCGGCTCGTACAATGAGCAGTTCTTC.

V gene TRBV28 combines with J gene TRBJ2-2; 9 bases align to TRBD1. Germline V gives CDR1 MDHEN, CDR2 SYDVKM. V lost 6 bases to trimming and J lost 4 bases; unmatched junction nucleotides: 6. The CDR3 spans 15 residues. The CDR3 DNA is TGTGCCAGCAGCCCGCGGACAGGGGCCACCGGGGAGCTGTTTTTT. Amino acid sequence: CASSPRTGATGELFF.